Following are 6 T cell receptor beta chains from one sample sequenced in a study of blood T cell repertoires in COVID-19. TCRdb keeps only in-frame clones here, not all; method: immunoSEQ multiplex PCR. This table holds a few hundred thousand clones, roughly 85% found once. The sequencing input was peripheral blood. The source is a woman aged 18-29 years with acute or convalescent COVID-19.

This clone occurred many times. This sequence joins TRBV2 and TRBJ2-3; no clear D. V dropped 6 bases and J dropped 11 bases, with 18 bases sitting between them. CDR3 length: 13 amino acids. Germline lookup yields CDR1 SNHLY and CDR2 FYNNEI. This CDR3 is CASRVGPRGGQYF. Here the CDR3 DNA reads TGTGCCAGCAGAGTCGGCCCCCGAGGTGGGCAGTATTTT.

The chain joins TRBV15 to TRBJ1-2; 9 nucleotides match TRBD1. V shed 5 bases and J 12 bases; nucleotides not matched to a gene: 13. Germline V gives CDR1 LNHNV, CDR2 YYDKDF (reference sequence). The CDR3 is made up of 14 amino acids. This chain's CDR3 is CATSGQDRGPQNTF. The DNA of the CDR3 is TGTGCCACCAGCGGACAGGACAGGGGCCCCCAGAACACCTTC. Together with reference TRBV15 and TRBJ1-2, the CDR3 gives the full variable domain: DAMVIQNPRYQVTQFGKPVTLSCSQTLNHNVMYWYQQKSSQAPKLLFHYYDKDFNNEADTPDNFQSRRPNTSFCFLDIRSPGLGDTAMYLCATSGQDRGPQNTFGSGTRLTVV.

The V and J genes are TRBV6-5 and TRBJ1-3; D is unresolved. The CDR3 loop spans 14 amino acids. Germline V gene data show CDR1 as MNHEY and CDR2 as SVGAGI. The ends were cut back, 7 bases at V and 0 bases at J, with 10 bases in the middle. CDR3 coding DNA: TGTGCCAGCACCCTTCTAGGCTCTGGAAACACCATATATTTT. Protein product: CASTLLGSGNTIYF.

The V call is TRBV5-6, the J call TRBJ1-2; 9 nucleotides match TRBD1. The CDR3 loop spans 16 amino acids. The germline V gene encodes CDR1 SGHDT and CDR2 YYEEEE. V lost 0 bases to trimming and J lost 4 bases; unmatched junction nucleotides: 7. The CDR3 bases are TGTGCCAGCAGCTTGGGCAATACAGGGGGCATCTATGGCTACACCTTC. Its translation is CASSLGNTGGIYGYTF.

V gene TRBV2 combines with J gene TRBJ2-7, with 8 bases matching TRBD2. CDR1 SNHLY and CDR2 FYNNEI come from the germline V gene. V lost 5 bases and J lost 7; bases outside the gene matches: 13. This CDR3 is 15 amino acids long. CDR3 in amino acids: CASSYLAGPRGEQYF. DNA for the CDR3: TGTGCCAGCAGTTATCTAGCGGGTCCCCGTGGGGAGCAGTACTTC.

A remark on this clone: The same CDR3 arises from other DNA sequences in this sample as well. The V and J genes are TRBV18 and TRBJ2-6; perhaps TRBD1 as D (6 bases). The CDR3 consists of 15 residues. Trimming removed 3 bases from V and 2 bases from J, with 8 bases in between. Germline-derived CDR1 and CDR2 are KGHSH and LQKENI. CDR3 sequence reads: CASSPTGAGANVLTF. In DNA, the CDR3 is TGTGCCAGCTCACCGACAGGCGCTGGGGCCAACGTCCTGACTTTC.